This T cell receptor beta chain was profiled in a study of blood T cell repertoires in COVID-19. Background on the study: Sites in the United States, Italy and Spain provided acute and convalescent COVID-19 samples. T cells, B-cell-depleted T cells, or PBMCs provided the cDNA or gDNA that served as material.

CDR3 length: 15 residues. V was shortened by 2 bases and J by 7 bases, with 19 bases between the two germline ends. Germline lookup yields CDR1 SGHDT and CDR2 YYEEEE. Profiled with immunoSEQ multiplex PCR; TCRdb holds only in-frame clones, not every one. The sample has fewer than 250,000 clones, 84% seen once. This chain links TRBV5-6 with TRBJ2-7; perhaps TRBD1 as D (5 bases). This clonotype was obtained from a woman in her 70s with active or convalescent COVID-19. The sample was peripheral blood. CDR3 nucleotide sequence: TGTGCCAGCAGCTTAGGGGCCGCCGCCGGCCGGGAGCAGTACTTC. Its protein product is CASSLGAAAGREQYF.